These 29 T cell receptor beta chains share one sample of origin, sequenced in a study of shared clonotypes between healthy human individuals (dated by TCRdb to 2018 to 2020). Library prep was done by the immunoSEQ multiplex PCR assay. The clones in this table, taken by TCRdb from immuneACCESS, are in-frame only. Not every clone is retained; where verified, under half of the shortfall comes from an unresolved V gene, and the cause of the rest is unknown. This sample is represented by 2 million to 2.5 million clones; about 95% of them were singletons. The ten largest make up more than 0.1% of the sample. The sequenced sample consisted of naive CD4+ T cells sorted from blood. The sample's cell subset or site, from its label and the paper: CD45RA+ positively selected. The receptors shown here come from a man in his late teens or twenties in good health.

The V and J genes are TRBV5-4 and TRBJ1-1; 8 bases agree with TRBD1. Germline CDR1 SGHNT, CDR2 YYREEE (reference sequence). The CDR3 runs to 15 residues. The trim removed 4 bases at V and 4 bases at J, leaving 9 bases unmatched. The CDR3 is CASSPATGAGTEAFF. The CDR3 DNA reads TGTGCCAGCAGCCCTGCGACAGGGGCCGGCACTGAAGCTTTCTTT.

The chain uses TRBV30 and TRBJ2-7; the match to TRBD2 covers 13 bases. V shed 1 base and J 6 bases; nucleotides not matched to a gene: 12. The CDR3 has 17 amino acids. Germline V lookup: CDR1 GTSNPN, CDR2 SVGIG (reference sequence). DNA for the CDR3: TGTGCCTGGAGTGCACAAAGGACTAGCGGGAGACGAGGCGAGCAGTACTTC. Its protein is CAWSAQRTSGRRGEQYF.

The V and J genes are TRBV5-1 and TRBJ2-5; TRBD1 aligns across 7 bases. Trimming cost V 4 bases and J 2 bases; bases outside gene matches: 5. The CDR3 contains 14 residues. CDR1 and CDR2 from the germline V gene are SGHRS and YFSETQ. CDR3 DNA: TGCGCCAGCAGCAACAGGGGACCTCAAGAGACCCAGTACTTC. Amino acids: CASSNRGPQETQYF. The full variable domain, with the rest looked up from reference TRBV5-1 and TRBJ2-5, is KAGVTQTPRYLIKTRGQQVTLSCSPISGHRSVSWYQQTPGQGLQFLFEYFSETQRNKGNFPGRFSGRQFSNSRSEMNVSTLELGDSALYLCASSNRGPQETQYFGPGTRLLVL.

The J gene is TRBJ2-4, the V gene TRBV2; 7 bases line up with TRBD2. There are 14 residues in the CDR3. CDR1 and CDR2 (germline): SNHLY, FYNNEI. V was clipped by 8 bases and J by 4 bases; unmatched bases: 8. This CDR3 is CASGESGVKNIQYF. In DNA form, the CDR3 reads TGTGCCAGCGGGGAGAGCGGGGTGAAAAACATTCAGTACTTC.

Worth noting for this clone: At one of its ends the junction is not consistent with the germline gene, which may arise from a read error. V and J are TRBV27 and TRBJ2-3; D possibly corresponds to TRBD1 (5 bases). The germline gives CDR1 MNHEY, CDR2 SMNVEV (reference sequence). There are 12 residues in the CDR3. CDR3 sequence: CASGLTEDSQYF. In DNA, the CDR3 is TGTGCCAGCGGCCTGACAGAAGATTCGCAGTATTTT.

The chain joins TRBV28 to TRBJ2-6, with a tentative D call TRBD2 (7 bases). The germline CDR1 and CDR2 sequences are MDHEN and SYDVKM. The CDR3 has 18 amino acids. V was shortened by 1 base and J by 3 bases, with 16 bases between the two germline ends. CDR3 sequence: CASSLYRGAQGGANVLTF. CDR3 sequence (DNA): TGTGCCAGCAGTTTATATCGGGGGGCGCAAGGTGGGGCCAACGTCCTGACTTTC.

The V call is TRBV19, the J call TRBJ2-7; D gene ambiguous. Germline-derived CDR1 and CDR2 are LNHDA and SQIVND (reference sequence). The germline V and J ends were trimmed by 5 bases and 0 bases, with 8 bases remaining between them. The CDR3 consists of 13 residues. This CDR3 is CASSEAGSYEQYF. The CDR3 region has the DNA TGTGCCAGTAGTGAGGCCGGCTCCTACGAGCAGTACTTC.

The rearrangement links TRBV25-1 to TRBJ1-1; D possibly corresponds to TRBD1 (5 bases). The germline gives CDR1 MGHDK, CDR2 SYGVNS. The germline V and J ends were trimmed by 8 bases and 0 bases, with 10 bases remaining between them. The CDR3 contains 13 residues. CDR3 sequence reads: CASRGPVNTEAFF. CDR3 DNA: TGTGCCAGCCGGGGACCGGTGAACACTGAAGCTTTCTTT.

This chain joins TRBV5-1 and TRBJ2-7; no clear D gene. The V gene lost 6 bases and the J gene lost 0 bases, with 13 bases spanning the gap. Germline V gives CDR1 SGHRS, CDR2 YFSETQ. This CDR3 has 14 amino acids. The CDR3 loop reads CASTTSLSSYEQYF. CDR3 DNA: TGCGCCAGCACCACCAGCCTGAGCTCCTACGAGCAGTACTTC. Based on the CDR3 plus reference TRBV5-1 and TRBJ2-7, the full variable domain is KAGVTQTPRYLIKTRGQQVTLSCSPISGHRSVSWYQQTPGQGLQFLFEYFSETQRNKGNFPGRFSGRQFSNSRSEMNVSTLELGDSALYLCASTTSLSSYEQYFGPGTRLTVT.

In its sample, this clone was seen a few times. V usage is TRBV7-2 and J usage is TRBJ2-5; the match to TRBD2 covers 8 bases. Germline loops: CDR1 SGHTA, CDR2 FQGNSA. The CDR3 totals 15 residues. Trimming at V came to 5 bases and at J to 3 bases, leaving 8 bases not matched to a gene. As DNA, the CDR3 is TGTGCCAGCAGCGTTAGCGGGGTATTAAAAGAGACCCAGTACTTC. Encoded protein: CASSVSGVLKETQYF. The entire variable domain, with the rest obtained from reference TRBV7-2 and TRBJ2-5, is as follows: GAGVSQSPSNKVTEKGKDVELRCDPISGHTALYWYRQSLGQGLEFLIYFQGNSAPDKSGLPSDRFSAERTGGSVSTLTIQRTQQEDSAVYLCASSVSGVLKETQYFGPGTRLLVL.

The chain couples TRBV6-5 to TRBJ1-2, with 7 bases identical to TRBD1. Germline V gives CDR1 MNHEY, CDR2 SVGAGI. CDR3 length equals 13 residues. V lost 6 bases, J lost 3 bases, and 4 bases stayed unmatched. CDR3 sequence reads: CASRRTGDYGYTF. The CDR3, as DNA: TGTGCCAGCAGACGGACAGGCGACTATGGCTACACCTTC.

Regarding this clone: Within the sample, other DNA sequences also encode this same CDR3. The chain has TRBV7-2 and TRBJ1-1; D not resolved. CDR1 and CDR2 (germline): SGHTA, FQGNSA. This CDR3 has 14 amino acids. The V end lost 3 bases, the J end lost 0 bases, and 8 bases lay between the germline ends. The CDR3 nucleotides read TGTGCCAGCAGCTTGCAGGCCTTGAACACTGAAGCTTTCTTT. Translation: CASSLQALNTEAFF.

This chain uses TRBV7-8 with TRBJ2-7; D unclear. The V gene lost 5 bases and the J gene lost 1 base, with 24 bases spanning the gap. This CDR3 is 18 amino acids long. Germline CDR1 and CDR2: SGHVS and FQNEAQ. The chain's CDR3 is CASSQNWGRSLGSYEQYF. The DNA for the CDR3 is TGTGCCAGCAGCCAAAATTGGGGTCGGAGCCTAGGATCCTACGAGCAGTACTTC.

This clone was seen once. A much larger clone differs from this one at a single base, so this may be a read error. The V call is TRBV30, the J call TRBJ2-7; D unclear. V was clipped by 2 bases and J by 1 base, with 3 bases between them. The length of the CDR3 is 11 residues. Germline V lookup: CDR1 GTSNPN, CDR2 SVGIG (reference sequence). CDR3 coding DNA: TGTGCCTGGAGTCAATCCTACGAGCAGTACTTC. It yields the protein CAWSQSYEQYF.

The J gene is TRBJ2-1, the V gene TRBV5-6, with 9 bases aligning to TRBD2. V was pared by 1 base and J by 6 bases, with 5 bases of the junction left unmatched. This CDR3 has 15 residues. Germline CDR1 is SGHDT and CDR2 is YYEEEE. This CDR3 reads CASSLPRLAANEQFF. In nucleotides, the CDR3 is TGTGCCAGCAGCTTGCCGAGACTAGCGGCCAATGAGCAGTTCTTC.

The rearrangement joins TRBV25-1 to TRBJ2-6; D unclear. The CDR3 contains 14 residues. Germline V CDR1 and CDR2: MGHDK, SYGVNS. With 6 bases removed from V and 0 bases from J, the gap between germline ends came to 6 bases. CDR3 DNA: TGTGCCAGCAGCACCTACTCTGGGGCCAACGTCCTGACTTTC. The encoded protein is CASSTYSGANVLTF.

DNA of the CDR3: TGTGCCTGGAGTCCGGACGGGCGGAATCAGCCCCAGCATTTT. It yields the protein CAWSPDGRNQPQHF. V and J are TRBV30 and TRBJ1-5; D gene ambiguous. The CDR3 sequence is 14 residues long. Trimming left V 2 bases short and J 4 bases short, with 12 bases between. The germline V gene has CDR1 GTSNPN and CDR2 SVGIG (reference sequence).

The sample holds one count of this clone. At the DNA level, this CDR3 is encoded by other sequences in the same sample as well. The gene calls are TRBV6-5 and TRBJ2-7; the D call may be TRBD1 or TRBD2 (5 bases each). The length of the CDR3 is 13 residues. Deletions cut 5 bases from V and 3 bases from J, with 11 bases between. Germline V gene sequence: CDR1 MNHEY, CDR2 SVGAGI. In nucleotides, the CDR3 is TGTGCCAGCAGTCCGGGACCGCGCTACGAGCAGTACTTC. Amino acid sequence: CASSPGPRYEQYF.

This chain joins TRBV5-1 and TRBJ1-4; no reliable D call. V shed 5 bases and J shed 3 bases, with 8 bases lying between them. The CDR3 is 13 residues long. Germline CDR1 and CDR2: SGHRS and YFSETQ. The DNA of the CDR3 is TGCGCCAGCAGTACAGATGCTAATGAAAAACTGTTTTTT. This sequence encodes CASSTDANEKLFF.

This clone was picked up one time. The chain joins TRBV2 to TRBJ1-2, with D possibly matching TRBD1 (5 bases). The CDR3 extends over 13 amino acids. V lost 10 bases to trimming and J lost 8 bases, with 20 bases between them. From germline, CDR1 is SNHLY and CDR2 FYNNEI. Written as DNA, the CDR3 is TGTGCCACCTCCCGGGTGGGGCTTGAGGGCTACACCTTC. Translation: CATSRVGLEGYTF.

The chain carries TRBV7-6 and TRBJ2-3; no clear D gene. Trimming took 2 bases from V and 6 from J, leaving 12 bases between them. The CDR3 spans 14 residues. CDR1 SGHVS and CDR2 FNYEAQ come from the germline V gene. For the CDR3, the DNA is TGTGCCAGCAGCTTAATGTCCCCCCCGGATACGCAGTATTTT. Translated: CASSLMSPPDTQYF.

J is TRBJ2-7 and V is TRBV2; 8 bases agree with TRBD1. This CDR3 spans 13 amino acids. Germline CDR1 reads SNHLY; CDR2 reads FYNNEI. Trimming took 2 bases from V and 7 from J; bases not matched to a gene: 4. CDR3 bases: TGTGCCAGCAGTGAACAGGGGGCGGGAGAGCAGTACTTC. Protein product: CASSEQGAGEQYF. Full variable domain (outside the CDR3, taken from reference TRBV2 and TRBJ2-7): EPEVTQTPSHQVTQMGQEVILRCVPISNHLYFYWYRQILGQKVEFLVSFYNNEISEKSEIFDDQFSVERPDGSNFTLKIRSTKLEDSAMYFCASSEQGAGEQYFGPGTRLTVT.

Details on this clone: Other DNA variants within this sample encode the same CDR3. The V and J genes are TRBV6-1 and TRBJ2-3; D is uncertain. V lost 6 bases and J 0 bases, leaving 7 bases between the germline ends. Germline V gene data show CDR1 as MNHNS and CDR2 as SASEGT. The length of the CDR3 is 13 residues. Here the CDR3 reads CASSGQSTDTQYF. Written as DNA, the CDR3 is TGTGCCAGCAGCGGGCAGAGCACAGATACGCAGTATTTT.

The chain recombines TRBV11-1 with TRBJ1-1, with D possibly matching TRBD1 (5 bases). V was trimmed by 1 base and J by 0 bases, leaving 9 bases between them. The CDR3 contains 15 residues. The germline gives CDR1 SGHAT, CDR2 FQDESV (reference sequence). CDR3 DNA: TGTGCCAGCAGCTTAGGGCGGGGGTTGAACACTGAAGCTTTCTTT. The encoded protein is CASSLGRGLNTEAFF.

Written as DNA, the CDR3 is TGTGCCAGCAGTTACTCCCAGGACTATGGCTACACCTTC. This sequence encodes CASSYSQDYGYTF. The rearrangement links TRBV6-5 to TRBJ1-2, with D unclear. Trimming left V 0 bases short and J 3 bases short, with 5 bases between. This CDR3 contains 13 residues. Germline-derived CDR1 and CDR2 are MNHEY and SVGAGI.

This clone was recorded once. The sample carries other DNA sequences with the same CDR3. The rearrangement uses TRBV2 and TRBJ1-5; TRBD1 matches 9 bases. The CDR3 has 15 amino acids. Per the germline V gene, CDR1 is SNHLY and CDR2 is FYNNEI. With 4 bases clipped from V and 4 bases from J, the junction kept 5 bases outside the gene matches. The CDR3 region has the DNA TGTGCCAGCAGTGCCGGACAGGGGCCTAATCAGCCCCAGCATTTT. This sequence encodes CASSAGQGPNQPQHF.

This chain links TRBV10-3 with TRBJ2-7, with D possibly TRBD2 on 6 matching bases. Germline CDR1 and CDR2: ENHRY and SYGVKD. The V end was cut by 0 bases, the J end by 4 bases, with 10 bases between. The CDR3 covers 14 residues. CDR3 sequence (DNA): TGTGCCATCAGTGAGTCAGCAGGGAGGTACGAGCAGTACTTC. Encoded protein: CAISESAGRYEQYF.

With respect to this clone: A read error may produce the germline difference seen at one junction end. V is TRBV7-7 and J is TRBJ2-2; no firm D call. This CDR3 has 12 residues. CDR1 is SSHAT and CDR2 is FNYEAQ in the germline V gene (reference sequence). As DNA, the CDR3 is TGTGCTAGCAGTACTGAAACCGGGGAGCTGTTTTTT. This codes for CASSTETGELFF. Combining the CDR3 with reference TRBV7-7 and TRBJ2-2 gives the whole variable domain GAGVSQSPRYKVTKRGQDVTLRCDPISSHATLYWYQQALGQGPEFLTYFNYEAQPDKSGLPSDRFSAERPEGSISTLTIQRTEQRDSAMYRCASSTETGELFFGEGSRLTVL.

The chain joins TRBV5-1 to TRBJ2-1; 9 bases are a match to TRBD1. The CDR3 is made up of 14 amino acids. Germline trimming cut 4 bases from V and 7 bases from J; bases unmatched to any gene: 6. From germline, CDR1 is SGHRS and CDR2 YFSETQ. CDR3 nucleotides: TGCGCCAGCAGCGCCGGACAGGGGTGGAATGAGCAGTTCTTC. This codes for CASSAGQGWNEQFF.